These T cell receptor beta chains were read from a single sample in a study of blood T cell repertoires in COVID-19. Assay: immunoSEQ multiplex PCR; the TCRdb copy retains only in-frame clones and omits some. The sample lists more than 95,000 clones, about 85% seen once, with 25% to 30% in the top ten. The sequenced sample consisted of peripheral blood. These receptors originate from a woman of 80 years or more with acute or convalescent COVID-19. Both conserved end residues are trimmed from each CDR3. The size field is filled for only some rows; it gives once, few, many or a size class.

v_gene: TRBV14
abundance: .
j_gene: TRBJ2-2
CDR3aa: ASSLRGGSVAKGTGELF

v_gene: TRBV6-5
abundance: .
j_gene: TRBJ1-4
CDR3aa: ASSRQGRNEKLF

v_gene: TRBV23-1
abundance: .
j_gene: TRBJ2-1
CDR3aa: ASSQDRSSYNEQF

v_gene: TRBV20-1
abundance: .
j_gene: TRBJ1-2
CDR3aa: SASEEAGGAGGYT

v_gene: TRBV4-1
abundance: .
j_gene: TRBJ2-2
CDR3aa: ASSQVTGTGELF

v_gene: TRBV7-2
abundance: once
j_gene: TRBJ1-1
CDR3aa: ASSLNLQPPKAF

v_gene: TRBV19
abundance: .
j_gene: TRBJ1-4
CDR3aa: ASSAQQGAREKLF

v_gene: TRBV5-6
abundance: .
j_gene: TRBJ1-2
CDR3aa: ASSIYPGTPNYGYT

v_gene: TRBV15
abundance: .
j_gene: TRBJ1-6
CDR3aa: ATSREGRGSSPLH

v_gene: TRBV7-9
abundance: .
j_gene: TRBJ1-1
CDR3aa: ASSRGQLTHRRHTEAF

v_gene: TRBV28
abundance: .
j_gene: TRBJ1-5
CDR3aa: ASGGTVNQPQH

v_gene: TRBV5-8
abundance: .
j_gene: TRBJ1-6
CDR3aa: ASSLGHGYNSPLH

v_gene: TRBV10-3
abundance: few
j_gene: TRBJ1-1
CDR3aa: AISGGAFPRRAF